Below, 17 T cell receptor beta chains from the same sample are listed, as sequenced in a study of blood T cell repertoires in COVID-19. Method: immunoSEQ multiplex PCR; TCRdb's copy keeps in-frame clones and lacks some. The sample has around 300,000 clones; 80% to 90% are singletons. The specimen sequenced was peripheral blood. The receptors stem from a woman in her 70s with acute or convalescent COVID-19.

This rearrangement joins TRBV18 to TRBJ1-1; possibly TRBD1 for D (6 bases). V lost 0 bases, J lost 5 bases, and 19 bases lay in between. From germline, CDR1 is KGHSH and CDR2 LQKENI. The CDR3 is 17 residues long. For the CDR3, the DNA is TGTGCCAGCTCACCACCAGGGGGTAGGGCAGGTTTGACTGAAGCTTTCTTT. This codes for CASSPPGGRAGLTEAFF.

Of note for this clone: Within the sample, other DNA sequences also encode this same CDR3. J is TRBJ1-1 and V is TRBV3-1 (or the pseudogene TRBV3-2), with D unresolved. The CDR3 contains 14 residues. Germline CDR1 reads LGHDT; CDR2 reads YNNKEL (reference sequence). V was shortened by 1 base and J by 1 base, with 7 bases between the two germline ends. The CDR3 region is CASSQVAANTEAFF. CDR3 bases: TGTGCCAGCAGCCAAGTTGCGGCGAACACTGAAGCTTTCTTT.

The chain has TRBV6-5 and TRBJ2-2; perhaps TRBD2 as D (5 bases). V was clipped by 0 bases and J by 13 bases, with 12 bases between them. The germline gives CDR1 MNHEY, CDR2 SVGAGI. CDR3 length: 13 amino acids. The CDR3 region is CASSYSTGEVLFF. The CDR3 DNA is TGTGCCAGCAGTTACTCGACCGGGGAAGTGCTGTTTTTT.

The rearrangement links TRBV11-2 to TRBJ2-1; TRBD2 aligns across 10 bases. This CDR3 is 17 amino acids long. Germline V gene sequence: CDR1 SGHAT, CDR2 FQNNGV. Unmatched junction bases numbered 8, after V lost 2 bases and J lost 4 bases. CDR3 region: CASSLLAGVHAYNEQFF. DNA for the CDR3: TGTGCCAGCAGCTTACTAGCGGGGGTCCATGCGTACAATGAGCAGTTCTTC.

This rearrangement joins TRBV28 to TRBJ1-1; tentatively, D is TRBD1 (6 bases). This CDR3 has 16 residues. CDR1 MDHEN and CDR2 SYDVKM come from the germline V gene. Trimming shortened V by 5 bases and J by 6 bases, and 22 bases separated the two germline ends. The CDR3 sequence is CASSLSSTGYRSEAFF. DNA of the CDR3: TGTGCCAGCAGTCTTTCGTCTACAGGGTACCGCTCTGAAGCTTTCTTT.

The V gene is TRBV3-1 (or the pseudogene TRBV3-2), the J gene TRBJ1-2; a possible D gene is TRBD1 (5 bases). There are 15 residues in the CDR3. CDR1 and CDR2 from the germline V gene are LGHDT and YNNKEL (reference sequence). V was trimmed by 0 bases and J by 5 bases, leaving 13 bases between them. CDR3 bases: TGTGCCAGCAGCCAAGATAGGGGAGGCCTATATGGCTACACCTTC. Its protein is CASSQDRGGLYGYTF.

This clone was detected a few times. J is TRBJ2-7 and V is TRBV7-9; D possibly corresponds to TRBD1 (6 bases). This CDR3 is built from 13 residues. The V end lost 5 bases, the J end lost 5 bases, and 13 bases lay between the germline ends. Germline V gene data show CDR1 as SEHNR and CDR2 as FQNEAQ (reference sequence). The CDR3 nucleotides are TGTGCCAGCAGCACCAAACAGGGAAACGAGCAGTACTTC. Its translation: CASSTKQGNEQYF.

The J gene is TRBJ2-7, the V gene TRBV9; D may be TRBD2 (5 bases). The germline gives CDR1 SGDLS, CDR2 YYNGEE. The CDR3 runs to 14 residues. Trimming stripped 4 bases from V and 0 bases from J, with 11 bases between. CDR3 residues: CASSPRTSSYEQYF. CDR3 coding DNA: TGTGCCAGCAGCCCTCGGACTTCCTCCTACGAGCAGTACTTC. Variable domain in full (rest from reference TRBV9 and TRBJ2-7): DSGVTQTPKHLITATGQRVTLRCSPRSGDLSVYWYQQSLDQGLQFLIQYYNGEERAKGNILERFSAQQFPDLHSELNLSSLELGDSALYFCASSPRTSSYEQYFGPGTRLTVT.

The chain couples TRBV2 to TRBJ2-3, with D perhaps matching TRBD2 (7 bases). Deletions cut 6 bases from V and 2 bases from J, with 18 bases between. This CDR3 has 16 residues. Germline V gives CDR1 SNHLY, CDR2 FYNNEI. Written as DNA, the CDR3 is TGTGCCAGCAGCGGGGGGCGCGGGGCCTACACAGATACGCAGTATTTT. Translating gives CASSGGRGAYTDTQYF.

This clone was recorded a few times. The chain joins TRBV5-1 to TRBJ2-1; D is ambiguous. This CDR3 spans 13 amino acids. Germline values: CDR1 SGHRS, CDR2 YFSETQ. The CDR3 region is CASRRYSYNEQFF. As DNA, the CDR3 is TGCGCGAGCCGTCGCTACTCCTACAATGAGCAGTTCTTC.

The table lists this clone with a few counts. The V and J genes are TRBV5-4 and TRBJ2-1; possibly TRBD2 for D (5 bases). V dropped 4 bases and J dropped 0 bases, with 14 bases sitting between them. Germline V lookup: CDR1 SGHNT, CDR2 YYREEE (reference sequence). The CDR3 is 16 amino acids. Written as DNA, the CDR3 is TGTGCCAGCAGCCCGGGAATTCTCAGCTCCTACAATGAGCAGTTCTTC. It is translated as CASSPGILSSYNEQFF.

The CDR3 sequence is CASSSGLAGADTQYF. The CDR3 DNA reads as TGTGCCAGCAGCTCGGGACTAGCTGGGGCAGATACGCAGTATTTT. The chain carries TRBV11-3 and TRBJ2-3; 9 nucleotides match TRBD2. The germline CDR1 and CDR2 sequences are SGHNT and YENEEA. The CDR3 spans 15 residues. With 4 bases clipped from V and 4 bases from J, the junction kept 6 bases outside the gene matches.

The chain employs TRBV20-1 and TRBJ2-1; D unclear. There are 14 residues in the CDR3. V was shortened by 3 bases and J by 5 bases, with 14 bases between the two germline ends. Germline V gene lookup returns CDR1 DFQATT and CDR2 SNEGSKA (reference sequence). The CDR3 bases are TGCAGTGCTAGTCCCGGGTCCTACAACAATGAGCAGTTCTTC. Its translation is CSASPGSYNNEQFF.

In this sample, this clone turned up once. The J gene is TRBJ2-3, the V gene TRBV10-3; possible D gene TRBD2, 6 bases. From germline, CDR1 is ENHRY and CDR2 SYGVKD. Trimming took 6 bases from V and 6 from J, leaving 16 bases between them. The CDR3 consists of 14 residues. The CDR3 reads CAISQIPGVDTQYF. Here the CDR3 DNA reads TGTGCCATCAGCCAAATTCCGGGGGTTGATACGCAGTATTTT.

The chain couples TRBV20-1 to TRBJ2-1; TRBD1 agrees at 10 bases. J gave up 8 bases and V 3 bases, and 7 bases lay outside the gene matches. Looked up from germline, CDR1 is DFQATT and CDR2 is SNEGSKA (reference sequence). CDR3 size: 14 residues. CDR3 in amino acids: CSASKGQGFDEQFF. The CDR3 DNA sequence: TGCAGTGCTAGTAAGGGACAGGGGTTCGATGAGCAGTTCTTC.

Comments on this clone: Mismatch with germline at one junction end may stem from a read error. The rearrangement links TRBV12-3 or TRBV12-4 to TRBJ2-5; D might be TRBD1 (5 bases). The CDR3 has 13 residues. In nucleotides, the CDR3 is TGTGCCAGCAGTTTTAGACAGCAAGGGACCCAGTACTTC. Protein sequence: CASSFRQQGTQYF.

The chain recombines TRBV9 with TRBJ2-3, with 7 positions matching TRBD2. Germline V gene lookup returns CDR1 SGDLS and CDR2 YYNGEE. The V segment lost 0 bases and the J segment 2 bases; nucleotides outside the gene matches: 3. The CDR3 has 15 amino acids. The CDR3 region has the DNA TGTGCCAGCAGCGTAGTGGGGACTACCACAGATACGCAGTATTTT. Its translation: CASSVVGTTTDTQYF.